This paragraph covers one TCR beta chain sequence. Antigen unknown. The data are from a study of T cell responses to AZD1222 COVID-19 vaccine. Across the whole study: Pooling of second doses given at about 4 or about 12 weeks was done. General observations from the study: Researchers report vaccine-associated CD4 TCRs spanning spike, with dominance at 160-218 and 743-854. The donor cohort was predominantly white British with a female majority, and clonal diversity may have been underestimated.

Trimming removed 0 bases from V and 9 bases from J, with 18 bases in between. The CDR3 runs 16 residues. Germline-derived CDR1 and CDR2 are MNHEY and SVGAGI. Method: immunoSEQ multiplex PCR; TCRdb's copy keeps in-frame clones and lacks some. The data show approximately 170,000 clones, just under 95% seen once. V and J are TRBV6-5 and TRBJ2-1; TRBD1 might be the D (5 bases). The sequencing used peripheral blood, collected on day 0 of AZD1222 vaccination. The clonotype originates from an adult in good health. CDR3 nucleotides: TGTGCCAGCAGTTACTCCACAAACCTCAGGGTCGGTGAGCAGTTCTTC. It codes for CASSYSTNLRVGEQFF.